The 16 T cell receptor beta chains given below trace back to one sample, sequenced in a study of blood T cell repertoires in COVID-19. The table came from immunoSEQ multiplex PCR; TCRdb's copy has only in-frame clones and leaves some out. The sample has more than 120,000 clones, approximately 88% seen once; the top ten hold 4.8%. The sample taken for sequencing was peripheral blood. The receptors stem from a human donor in a cohort sampled during active COVID-19.

This chain joins TRBV28 and TRBJ1-5; TRBD1 aligns across 9 bases. The CDR3 totals 18 residues. V gave up 2 bases and J gave up 0 bases; unmatched junction bases: 8. Germline assignment: CDR1 MDHEN and CDR2 SYDVKM. The CDR3 DNA reads as TGTGCCAGCAGTTTACCGGGACAGGGATCATATAGCAATCAGCCCCAGCATTTT. It specifies CASSLPGQGSYSNQPQHF.

The rearrangement joins TRBV15 to TRBJ2-1; no clear D. V was cut by 2 bases and J by 8 bases, with 7 bases left in between. Germline V lookup: CDR1 LNHNV, CDR2 YYDKDF (reference sequence). CDR3 length: 12 residues. The CDR3 loop reads CATSRQVYEQFF. For the CDR3, the DNA is TGTGCCACCAGCAGACAGGTGTATGAGCAGTTCTTC.

V usage is TRBV7-9 and J usage is TRBJ2-1; a weak D match, TRBD2 (9 bases). V was trimmed by 5 bases and J by 5 bases, leaving 28 bases between them. This CDR3 comprises 19 residues. Germline V gene sequence: CDR1 SEHNR, CDR2 FQNEAQ (reference sequence). The CDR3 region is CASSPPQGAGGGVDNEQFF. The CDR3 nucleotides read TGTGCCAGCAGCCCTCCCCAGGGGGCAGGCGGGGGGGTGGACAATGAGCAGTTCTTC. Looking up the rest from reference TRBV7-9 and TRBJ2-1 gives the full variable domain: DTGVSQNPRHKITKRGQNVTFRCDPISEHNRLYWYRQTLGQGPEFLTYFQNEAQLEKSRLLSDRFSAERPKGSFSTLEIQRTEQGDSAMYLCASSPPQGAGGGVDNEQFFGPGTRLTVL.

This rearrangement joins TRBV5-1 to TRBJ2-5; the match to TRBD2 covers 10 bases. Per the germline V gene, CDR1 is SGHRS and CDR2 is YFSETQ. Trimming cost V 4 bases and J 3 bases; bases outside gene matches: 6. There are 15 residues in the CDR3. The chain's CDR3 is CASSLSGTSEETQYF. DNA for the CDR3: TGCGCCAGCAGCCTGAGCGGGACTAGCGAAGAGACCCAGTACTTC.

The chain recombines TRBV6-1 with TRBJ2-7; TRBD2 might be the D (6 bases). CDR1 is MNHNS and CDR2 is SASEGT in the germline V gene. Trimming took 3 bases from V and 2 from J, leaving 17 bases between them. The length of the CDR3 is 16 residues. The CDR3 DNA follows: TGTGCCAGCAGTGAGGTCCTGTGGGGGAGGCCCTACGAGCAGTACGTC. Its translation: CASSEVLWGRPYEQYV.

The chain uses TRBV3-1 (or the pseudogene TRBV3-2) and TRBJ2-1, with 7 bases aligning to TRBD2. CDR3 length equals 15 residues. With V trimmed by 1 base and J by 12 bases, 12 bases remained unmatched. The germline V gene has CDR1 LGHDT and CDR2 YNNKEL (reference sequence). The CDR3 region has the DNA TGTGCCAGCAGCCAAGTTTCGTTTATAGCGGGTGGGCAGTTCTTC. This sequence encodes CASSQVSFIAGGQFF.

This chain joins TRBV6-5 and TRBJ2-6; D remains unclear. The CDR3 contains 16 residues. Trimming removed 4 bases from V and 0 bases from J, with 10 bases in between. Germline V gives CDR1 MNHEY, CDR2 SVGAGI. CDR3 nucleotide sequence: TGTGCCAGCAGTTCCCTCGGGTTCTCTGGGGCCAACGTCCTGACTTTC. The encoded protein is CASSSLGFSGANVLTF.

The chain recombines TRBV6-6 with TRBJ2-5, with a weak D call TRBD2 (6 bases). Trimming left V 2 bases short and J 2 bases short, with 12 bases between. The CDR3 runs 15 residues. Per the germline V gene, CDR1 is MNHNY and CDR2 is SVGAGI (reference sequence). The CDR3 region is CASSYRRGTQETQYF. CDR3 bases: TGTGCCAGCAGTTACCGACGCGGGACTCAAGAGACCCAGTACTTC.

The J gene is TRBJ2-3, the V gene TRBV4-2; possibly TRBD2 for D (7 bases). There are 16 residues in the CDR3. The V and J ends lost 4 bases and 6 bases respectively, with 20 bases between them. CDR1 and CDR2 (germline): LGHNA, YNFKEQ. CDR3 region: CASSPSGGAQWDTQYF. The CDR3 bases are TGTGCCAGCAGCCCCTCTGGGGGGGCCCAATGGGATACGCAGTATTTT.

This chain uses TRBV5-5 with TRBJ1-2; possible D gene TRBD1, 6 bases. The V end was cut by 1 base, the J end by 8 bases, with 15 bases between. The CDR3 has 14 amino acids. CDR1 SGHKS and CDR2 YYEKEE come from the germline V gene (reference sequence). The CDR3 sequence: CASSLLQGPGGYTF. CDR3 DNA: TGTGCCAGCAGCTTGTTGCAGGGGCCGGGCGGCTACACCTTC.

The V call is TRBV6-5, the J call TRBJ2-7; 11 nucleotides align to TRBD1. Unmatched junction bases numbered 9, after V lost 11 bases and J lost 6 bases. Germline values: CDR1 MNHEY, CDR2 SVGAGI. The CDR3 totals 13 residues. The CDR3 DNA reads TGTGCCGGGCGGGGACAGGGGGTCGGCGAGCAGTACTTC. This gives the protein CAGRGQGVGEQYF.

The rearrangement links TRBV2 to TRBJ2-7; D is unresolved. Between the trimmed V and J ends, which lost 5 bases and 6 bases, there was a span of 11 bases. The CDR3 is 12 amino acids. Looked up from germline, CDR1 is SNHLY and CDR2 is FYNNEI. CDR3 DNA sequence: TGTGCCAGCAGTTTGAGTTTGAGCGAGCAGTACGTC. Translated, it gives CASSLSLSEQYV.

The chain combines TRBV30 with TRBJ2-2, with D perhaps matching TRBD1 (6 bases). This CDR3 has 15 residues. The V end was cut by 2 bases, the J end by 0 bases, with 10 bases between. CDR1 GTSNPN and CDR2 SVGIG come from the germline V gene (reference sequence). CDR3 DNA sequence: TGTGCCTGGAGTCCGGGACATACGAACACCGGGGAGCTGTTTTTT. Amino acid sequence: CAWSPGHTNTGELFF. Filled out from reference TRBV30 and TRBJ2-2, the complete variable domain reads SQTIHQWPATLVQPVGSPLSLECTVEGTSNPNLYWYRQAAGRGLQLLFYSVGIGQISSEVPQNLSASRPQDRQFILSSKKLLLSDSGFYLCAWSPGHTNTGELFFGEGSRLTVL.

This chain connects TRBV28 to TRBJ1-2; 8 positions match TRBD1. V gave up 4 bases and J gave up 2 bases; unmatched junction bases: 9. The CDR3 runs to 16 residues. Germline CDR1 MDHEN, CDR2 SYDVKM. The CDR3 DNA sequence: TGTGCCAGCAGTTCGCCGGGACAGGCTGTGAACTATGGCTACACCTTC. Its protein product is CASSSPGQAVNYGYTF.

The chain employs TRBV3-1 (or the pseudogene TRBV3-2) and TRBJ2-7; 13 positions agree with TRBD2. Germline V gene data show CDR1 as LGHDT and CDR2 as YNNKEL (reference sequence). V was clipped by 3 bases and J by 6 bases; unmatched bases: 5. The CDR3 totals 15 residues. CDR3 sequence reads: CASSHKLAGGSEQYF. CDR3 nucleotides: TGTGCCAGCAGCCACAAACTAGCGGGGGGGAGCGAGCAGTACTTC.

The V call is TRBV6-5, the J call TRBJ1-4; 8 bases fit TRBD1. V shed 4 bases and J 5 bases; nucleotides not matched to a gene: 6. The CDR3 runs 15 residues. The germline CDR1 and CDR2 sequences are MNHEY and SVGAGI. CDR3 bases: TGTGCCAGCAGTTCCAGGGGGCGGAGAAATGAAAAACTGTTTTTT. Amino acids: CASSSRGRRNEKLFF.